In this sample, the clone carrying this T cell receptor beta chain turned up many times. No patient had received any treatment before thyroid surgery. This specimen belongs to a study of metastatic and nonmetastatic thyroid tumors. On the study more broadly: Repertoire comparison spanned blood and tumor or nodule tissue of malignant and benign thyroid patients.

The CDR3 is 16 residues long. CDR1 and CDR2 from the germline V gene are LGHNA and YSLEER. The J segment lost 3 bases and the V segment lost 0 bases, leaving 7 bases of the junction unmatched. Methods used by the authors: To classify distant metastasis in papillary thyroid cancer, a model was built from CDR3 differences across clinicopathological groups. TCRdb re-called the PCR reads via MiXCR. These V and J calls originate from TCRdb's pipeline instead of the authors' own analysis. Of 20,000 to 25,000 clones in the sample, around 20% were seen once. The sample was blood. The origin of this receptor is a female donor with papillary thyroid cancer or a benign thyroid nodule (not recorded which). Some clones in this sample may be carry-over from other donors' samples. The chain is built from TRBV4-3 and TRBJ1-2; 7 bases fit TRBD1. The CDR3 reads CASSQDFGRGYYGYTF. Written as DNA, the CDR3 is TGCGCCAGCAGCCAAGATTTTGGCAGGGGGTACTATGGCTACACCTTC.